This TCR beta chain was identified in a study of CD8 T cells in Susac syndrome. Sequencing targeted TCR beta in blood CD8+ and CD4+ T cells. Both CD4+ and CD8+ T cells were negatively isolated, and TEMRA cells underwent FACS enrichment. When the RNA was reverse transcribed, random hexamers were used with an input of about 0.45 to 1 ug. By means of immunoSEQ multiplex PCR, TCR beta CDR3 spanning 54 Vbeta and 13 Jbeta underwent amplification. MiXCR, run by TCRdb on the immunoSEQ multiplex PCR reads, gives a single entry per CDR3 protein. The sample holds some 170,000 distinct CDR3 sequences, about 93% seen once. CDR3 length: 15 amino acids. V was shortened by 0 bases and J by 5 bases, with 13 bases between the two germline ends. Per germline, CDR1 LGHDT and CDR2 YNNKEL (reference sequence).

Sequenced sample: CD4+ T cells from PBMCs. The receptor comes from a human donor in good health. The chain is built from TRBV3-1 and TRBJ2-5, with a possible D match to TRBD1 (6 bases). CDR3 bases: TGTGCCAGCAGCCAAGAACAGGGCTTCAGGGAGACCCAGTACTTC. Its translation: CASSQEQGFRETQYF.